Listed here are 18 T cell receptor beta chains from one sample, sequenced in a study of early T cells in non-severe SARS-CoV-2 infection. Each CDR3 protein is one row after TCRdb ran MiXCR on the 5' RACE reads. This table holds about 33,000 distinct CDR3 sequences, over 3.5% found once. The sequencing sample was made of whole blood. Receptor source: an adult who was a healthcare worker with PCR-confirmed SARS-CoV-2 infection or an uninfected control (not recorded which).

The sample holds many counts of this clonotype. J is TRBJ2-7 and V is TRBV20-1; D uncertain. Germline loops: CDR1 DFQATT, CDR2 SNEGSKA (reference sequence). The CDR3 covers 11 residues. V dropped 2 bases and J dropped 4 bases, with 6 bases sitting between them. The CDR3 nucleotides read TGCAGTGCTAGACAGATATACGAGCAGTACTTC. Protein: CSARQIYEQYF.

This chain links TRBV5-1 with TRBJ2-1, with TRBD2 identical over 8 bases. CDR1 is SGHRS, CDR2 YFSETQ, per germline. CDR3 length: 16 residues. Trimming took 0 bases from V and 4 from J; bases not matched to a gene: 6. CDR3 in amino acids: CASSLEAGGGYNEQFF. The DNA of the CDR3 is TGCGCCAGCAGCTTGGAGGCGGGAGGAGGATACAATGAGCAGTTCTTC.

This clonotype was counted only a few times. The V and J genes are TRBV24-1 and TRBJ2-4; D is ambiguous. The ends were cut back, 2 bases at V and 4 bases at J, with 8 bases in the middle. This CDR3 has 14 amino acids. Germline V lookup: CDR1 KGHDR, CDR2 SFDVKD. The chain's CDR3 is CATSDSDGKNIQYF. The CDR3 nucleotides read TGTGCCACCAGTGATTCGGACGGGAAAAACATTCAGTACTTC.

In this sample, this clonotype turned up many times. The rearrangement uses TRBV6-5 and TRBJ2-1; possible D gene TRBD1, 6 bases. The CDR3 sequence is 14 residues long. With 2 bases removed from V and 15 bases from J, the gap between germline ends came to 20 bases. In germline, CDR1 is MNHEY, CDR2 SVGAGI. The CDR3 DNA sequence: TGTGCCAGCAGTTACGCCCAGGGGCTCACCGCGTGGTTCTTC. Amino acids: CASSYAQGLTAWFF.

This clonotype was detected ten times or more. The V and J genes are TRBV29-1 and TRBJ1-3, with 8 bases matching TRBD1. V shed 5 bases, J shed 3 bases, and the junction held 3 bases outside the gene matches. The germline V gene has CDR1 SQVTM and CDR2 ANQGSEA. The CDR3 sequence is 13 residues long. The CDR3: CSVKGQVGNTIYF. DNA of the CDR3: TGCAGCGTTAAGGGACAGGTTGGAAACACCATATATTTT.

This clonotype has a count of ten or more. The chain couples TRBV18 to TRBJ2-1; D gene ambiguous. In germline, CDR1 is KGHSH, CDR2 LQKENI. The CDR3 covers 12 residues. Trimming removed 0 bases from V and 15 bases from J, with 12 bases in between. CDR3 amino acids: CASSPPSRDSFF. DNA for the CDR3: TGTGCCAGCTCACCACCGAGCCGAGACTCGTTCTTC. Complete variable domain (other parts from reference TRBV18 and TRBJ2-1): NAGVMQNPRHLVRRRGQEARLRCSPMKGHSHVYWYRQLPEEGLKFMVYLQKENIIDESGMPKERFSAEFPKEGPSILRIQQVVRGDSAAYFCASSPPSRDSFFGPGTRLTVL.

This clonotype was recorded at least ten times. This chain connects TRBV4-1 to TRBJ2-3; weak D call: TRBD1 (5 bases). Germline loops: CDR1 MGHRA, CDR2 YSYEKL. CDR3 length: 13 amino acids. V was shortened by 1 base and J by 4 bases, with 6 bases between the two germline ends. CDR3 loop: CASSQARADTQYF. CDR3 in DNA: TGCGCCAGCAGCCAAGCCAGGGCAGATACGCAGTATTTT.

This clonotype was seen repeatedly, ten times or more. This chain's CDR3 is CASSLRVGSTEAFF. CDR3 bases: TGTGCCAGCAGCTTACGAGTGGGTAGTACTGAAGCTTTCTTT. J is TRBJ1-1 and V is TRBV11-2, with D uncertain. Germline CDR1 reads SGHAT; CDR2 reads FQNNGV. Trimming pared 2 bases from V and 5 bases from J, leaving 12 bases between. This CDR3 spans 14 amino acids.

This clonotype has at least ten counts. This rearrangement joins TRBV18 to TRBJ2-5, with 8 bases lining up with TRBD2. The germline V gene encodes CDR1 KGHSH and CDR2 LQKENI. The CDR3 sequence is 14 residues long. J was trimmed by 4 bases and V by 0 bases; bases with no gene match: 1. The CDR3 protein is CASSPPAGGETQYF. In DNA form, the CDR3 reads TGTGCCAGCTCACCACCGGCGGGGGGAGAGACCCAGTACTTC.

This clonotype occurred many times. This rearrangement joins TRBV24-1 to TRBJ2-3; TRBD2 matches at 11 bases. V dropped 2 bases and J dropped 3; count of bases not matched to a gene: 12. Germline V gene data show CDR1 as KGHDR and CDR2 as SFDVKD. The CDR3 sequence is 19 residues long. The CDR3 DNA reads TGTGCCACCAGTGATTCGGGACTAGCGGAGATCTATCGTACAGATACGCAGTATTTT. Protein: CATSDSGLAEIYRTDTQYF.

This rearrangement joins TRBV20-1 to TRBJ2-1; D tentatively reads TRBD1 or TRBD2 (5 bases each). Germline CDR1 reads DFQATT; CDR2 reads SNEGSKA (reference sequence). V lost 0 bases and J lost 8, with 17 bases in between. The CDR3 extends over 15 amino acids. Here the CDR3 reads CSARDLGGDVDEQFF. The CDR3 nucleotides read TGCAGTGCTAGAGATCTTGGGGGAGACGTCGATGAGCAGTTCTTC.

This clonotype was counted ten times or more. J is TRBJ1-2 and V is TRBV12-3 or TRBV12-4; 7 positions match TRBD1. The CDR3 is 13 residues long. V shed 7 bases and J 7 bases; nucleotides not matched to a gene: 9. The CDR3 DNA sequence: TGTGCCAGCACCCTGACAGGGATGGGTGGCTACACCTTC. It yields the protein CASTLTGMGGYTF.

This clonotype has at least ten counts. V usage is TRBV6-2 or TRBV6-3 and J usage is TRBJ2-7; D call uncertain. CDR1 is MNHEY, CDR2 SVGEGT, per germline. The CDR3 spans 15 residues. V lost 8 bases and J 4 bases, leaving 21 bases between the germline ends. The CDR3 loop is CASAPRGDQIYEQYV. The CDR3 DNA follows: TGTGCCAGCGCCCCTCGAGGAGACCAAATTTACGAGCAGTACGTC.

Many counts were recorded for this clonotype. The chain couples TRBV12-3 or TRBV12-4 to TRBJ2-7; 7 bases fit TRBD1. Germline trimming cut 5 bases from V and 3 bases from J; bases unmatched to any gene: 13. This CDR3 is built from 16 residues. In nucleotides, the CDR3 is TGTGCCAGCAGTCCTCAAGGACAGGTAGGGGACTACGAGCAGTACTTC. It specifies CASSPQGQVGDYEQYF.

The genes are TRBV12-3 or TRBV12-4 and TRBJ2-6; no definite D call. V lost 6 bases, J lost 0 bases, and 9 bases lay in between. The length of the CDR3 is 15 residues. The CDR3 coding sequence is TGTGCCAGCAGAGATGGAGACTCTGGGGCCAACGTCCTGACTTTC. This translates into CASRDGDSGANVLTF.

The sample holds many counts of this clonotype. This chain connects TRBV7-6 to TRBJ2-2; TRBD2 aligns across 8 bases. The germline gives CDR1 SGHVS, CDR2 FNYEAQ. The CDR3 has 15 residues. With 5 bases clipped from V and 5 bases from J, the junction kept 7 bases outside the gene matches. CDR3 amino acids: CASSPGTRRTGELFF. DNA for the CDR3: TGTGCCAGCAGCCCGGGGACTAGGAGGACCGGGGAGCTGTTTTTT.

This clonotype was seen many times. The chain has TRBV20-1 and TRBJ1-5; 7 nucleotides agree with TRBD1. CDR1 is DFQATT, CDR2 SNEGSKA, per germline (reference sequence). Germline trimming cut 5 bases from V and 2 bases from J; bases unmatched to any gene: 12. The CDR3 is 16 amino acids. CDR3 protein: CSAQKPTGTGNQPQHF. For the CDR3, the DNA is TGCAGTGCTCAAAAACCAACCGGGACAGGCAATCAGCCCCAGCATTTT.

This clonotype was counted between two and nine times. The J gene is TRBJ2-5, the V gene TRBV25-1; no clear D gene. This CDR3 region has 13 residues. Germline CDR1 reads MGHDK; CDR2 reads SYGVNS. Deletions cut 5 bases from V and 7 bases from J, with 14 bases between. The CDR3 spells CASSYQSPGTQYF. In DNA, the CDR3 is TGTGCCAGCAGTTATCAGAGCCCTGGGACCCAGTACTTC.